This T cell receptor (beta chain) was sequenced for a study of shared clonotypes between healthy human individuals. Study-level results: Clonotype sharing among donors likely depends on sequencing depth. Represented genetic and exposure-history diversity was restricted by having few donors.

An assay was performed, and its level was deep. Sequencing was performed with immunoSEQ multiplex PCR; in TCRdb, only in-frame clones are kept and a portion is missing. The sample has 450,000 to 650,000 clones, 70% to 80% seen once. Comments on this clone: Antigen specificity is unknown.

Trimming shortened V by 4 bases and J by 4 bases, and 8 bases separated the two germline ends. CDR1 KGHSH and CDR2 LQKENI come from the germline V gene. This CDR3 has 12 residues. This TCR was sampled from a woman aged 35 to 49 in good health. Some clones in this sample may be carry-over from other donors' samples. The rearrangement uses TRBV18 and TRBJ2-7, with D tentatively TRBD1 (5 bases). The sequencing input was PBMCs. DNA for the CDR3: TGTGCCAGCTCACTAGGGGTGTACGAGCAGTACTTC. Translation: CASSLGVYEQYF.